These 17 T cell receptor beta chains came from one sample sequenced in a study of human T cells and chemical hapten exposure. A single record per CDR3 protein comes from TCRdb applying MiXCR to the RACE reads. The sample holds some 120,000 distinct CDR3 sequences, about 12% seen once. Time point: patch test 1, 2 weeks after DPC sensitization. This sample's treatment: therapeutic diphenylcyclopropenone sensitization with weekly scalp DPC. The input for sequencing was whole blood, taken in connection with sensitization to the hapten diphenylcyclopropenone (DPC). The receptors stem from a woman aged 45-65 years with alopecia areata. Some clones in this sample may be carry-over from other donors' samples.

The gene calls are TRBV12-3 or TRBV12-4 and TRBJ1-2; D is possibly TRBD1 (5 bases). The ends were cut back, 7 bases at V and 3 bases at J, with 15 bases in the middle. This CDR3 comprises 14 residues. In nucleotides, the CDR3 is TGTGCCAGCACCCCGAACGGGGGATACTATGGCTACACCTTC. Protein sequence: CASTPNGGYYGYTF.

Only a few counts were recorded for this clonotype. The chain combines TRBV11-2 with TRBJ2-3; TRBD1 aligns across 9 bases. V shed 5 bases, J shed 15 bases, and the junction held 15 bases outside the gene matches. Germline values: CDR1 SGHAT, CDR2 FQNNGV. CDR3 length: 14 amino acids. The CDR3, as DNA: TGTGCCAGCAGCCCTAGACCCCAGGACAGGGGACCCTATTTT. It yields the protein CASSPRPQDRGPYF.

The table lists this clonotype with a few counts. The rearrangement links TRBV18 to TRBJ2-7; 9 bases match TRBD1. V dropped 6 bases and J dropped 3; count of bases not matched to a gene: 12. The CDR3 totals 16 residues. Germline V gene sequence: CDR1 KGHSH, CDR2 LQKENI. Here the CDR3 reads CASSQGGTGTVYEQYF. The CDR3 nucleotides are TGTGCCAGCTCCCAAGGCGGGACAGGGACGGTCTACGAGCAGTACTTC. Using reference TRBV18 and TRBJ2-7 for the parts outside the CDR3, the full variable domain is NAGVMQNPRHLVRRRGQEARLRCSPMKGHSHVYWYRQLPEEGLKFMVYLQKENIIDESGMPKERFSAEFPKEGPSILRIQQVVRGDSAAYFCASSQGGTGTVYEQYFGPGTRLTVT.

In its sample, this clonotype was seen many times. The CDR3 DNA reads as TGTGCCAGCAGCTTCCCAGGGTCTCTGAGCTCCTATAATTCACCCCTCCACTTT. It is translated as CASSFPGSLSSYNSPLHF. The chain is built from TRBV11-3 and TRBJ1-6; the D gene is possibly TRBD1 (5 bases). V lost 3 bases and J 0 bases, leaving 15 bases between the germline ends. Germline V CDR1 and CDR2: SGHNT, YENEEA. The CDR3 covers 18 residues. The full variable domain, rest sourced from reference TRBV11-3 and TRBJ1-6, is EAGVVQSPRYKIIEKKQPVAFWCNPISGHNTLYWYLQNLGQGPELLIRYENEEAVDDSQLPKDRFSAERLKGVDSTLKIQPAELGDSAVYLCASSFPGSLSSYNSPLHFGNGTRLTVT.

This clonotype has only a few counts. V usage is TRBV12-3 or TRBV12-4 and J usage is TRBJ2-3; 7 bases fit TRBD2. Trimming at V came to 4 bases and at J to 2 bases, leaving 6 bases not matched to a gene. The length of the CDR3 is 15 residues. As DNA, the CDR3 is TGTGCCAGCAGTTCCTCGGGGGGTGCCACAGATACGCAGTATTTT. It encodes CASSSSGGATDTQYF.

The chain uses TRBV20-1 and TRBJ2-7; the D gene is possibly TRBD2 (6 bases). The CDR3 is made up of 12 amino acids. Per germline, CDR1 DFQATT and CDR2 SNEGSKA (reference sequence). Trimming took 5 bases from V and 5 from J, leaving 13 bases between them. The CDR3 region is CSAPQGTHEQYF. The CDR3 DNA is TGCAGTGCTCCCCAAGGGACTCACGAGCAGTACTTC.

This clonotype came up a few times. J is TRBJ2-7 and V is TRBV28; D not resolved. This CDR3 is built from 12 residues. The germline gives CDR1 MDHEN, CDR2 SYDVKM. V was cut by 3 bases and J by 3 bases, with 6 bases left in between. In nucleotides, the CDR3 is TGTGCCAGCAGTTTGAGGAACTACGAGCAGTACTTC. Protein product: CASSLRNYEQYF.

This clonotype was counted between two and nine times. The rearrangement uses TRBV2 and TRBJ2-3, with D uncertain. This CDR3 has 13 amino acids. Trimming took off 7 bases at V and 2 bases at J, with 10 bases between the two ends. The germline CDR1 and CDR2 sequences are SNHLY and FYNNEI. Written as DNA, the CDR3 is TGTGCCAGCACCCCAGAGTCCACAGATACGCAGTATTTT. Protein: CASTPESTDTQYF.

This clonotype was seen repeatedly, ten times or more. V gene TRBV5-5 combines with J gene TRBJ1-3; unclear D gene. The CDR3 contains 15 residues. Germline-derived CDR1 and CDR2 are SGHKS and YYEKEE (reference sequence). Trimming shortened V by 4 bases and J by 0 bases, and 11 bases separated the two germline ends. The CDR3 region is CASSRTEHSGNTIYF. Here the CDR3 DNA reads TGTGCCAGCAGCCGTACGGAACACTCTGGAAACACCATATATTTT.

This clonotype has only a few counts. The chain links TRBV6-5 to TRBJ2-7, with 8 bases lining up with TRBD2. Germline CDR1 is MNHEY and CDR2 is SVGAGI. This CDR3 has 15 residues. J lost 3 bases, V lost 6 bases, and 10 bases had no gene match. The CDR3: CASRGSGGGNYEQYF. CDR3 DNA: TGTGCCAGCAGGGGATCCGGCGGGGGGAACTACGAGCAGTACTTC.

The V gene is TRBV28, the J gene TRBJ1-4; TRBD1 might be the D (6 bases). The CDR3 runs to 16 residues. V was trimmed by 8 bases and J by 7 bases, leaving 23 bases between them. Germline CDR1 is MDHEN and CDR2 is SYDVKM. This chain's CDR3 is CASSVLGRSGAEKLFF. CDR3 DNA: TGTGCCAGCTCCGTCCTGGGCAGATCGGGGGCTGAAAAACTGTTTTTT.

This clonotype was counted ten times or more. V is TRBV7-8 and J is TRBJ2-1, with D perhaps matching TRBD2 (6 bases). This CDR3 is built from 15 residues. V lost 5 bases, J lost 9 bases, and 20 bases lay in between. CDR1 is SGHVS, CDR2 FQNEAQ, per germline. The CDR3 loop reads CASSMPGPKEGEQFF. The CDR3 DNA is TGTGCCAGCAGCATGCCCGGGCCAAAGGAGGGTGAGCAGTTCTTC. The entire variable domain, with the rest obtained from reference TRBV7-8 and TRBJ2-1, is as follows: GAGVSQSPRYKVAKRGQDVALRCDPISGHVSLFWYQQALGQGPEFLTYFQNEAQLDKSGLPSDRFFAERPEGSVSTLKIQRTQQEDSAVYLCASSMPGPKEGEQFFGPGTRLTVL.

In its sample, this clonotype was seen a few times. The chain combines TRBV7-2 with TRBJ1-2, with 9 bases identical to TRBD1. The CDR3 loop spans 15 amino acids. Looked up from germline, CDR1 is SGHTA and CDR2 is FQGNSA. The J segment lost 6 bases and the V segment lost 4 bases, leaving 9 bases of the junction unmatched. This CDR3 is CASSSNYRGQNGYTF. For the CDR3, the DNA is TGTGCCAGCAGCTCTAATTACAGGGGGCAGAATGGCTACACCTTC.

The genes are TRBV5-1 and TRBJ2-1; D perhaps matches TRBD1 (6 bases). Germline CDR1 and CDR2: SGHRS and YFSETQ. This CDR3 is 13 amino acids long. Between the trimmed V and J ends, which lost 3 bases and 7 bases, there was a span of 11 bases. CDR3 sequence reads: CASSSLQGNEQFF. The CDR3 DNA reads TGCGCCAGCAGCTCACTACAGGGAAATGAGCAGTTCTTC.

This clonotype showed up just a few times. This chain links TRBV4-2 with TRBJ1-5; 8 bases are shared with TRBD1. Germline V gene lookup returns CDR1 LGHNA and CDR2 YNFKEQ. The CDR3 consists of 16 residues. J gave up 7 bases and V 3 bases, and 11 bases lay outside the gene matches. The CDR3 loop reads CASSQSYRGSQQPQHF. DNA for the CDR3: TGTGCCAGCAGCCAGTCCTACAGGGGGAGTCAACAGCCCCAGCATTTT.

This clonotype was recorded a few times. The CDR3 DNA is TGTGCCAGCACCAAAGGCTGGGGTTGGGGTACGGAGAACTACGAGCAGTACTTC. This translates into CASTKGWGWGTENYEQYF. The rearrangement joins TRBV28 to TRBJ2-7; D gene unclear. CDR1 is MDHEN, CDR2 SYDVKM, per germline. The V gene lost 7 bases and the J gene lost 3 bases, with 28 bases spanning the gap. This CDR3 has 18 amino acids. The full variable domain, with the rest looked up from reference TRBV28 and TRBJ2-7, is DVKVTQSSRYLVKRTGEKVFLECVQDMDHENMFWYRQDPGLGLRLIYFSYDVKMKEKGDIPEGYSVSREKKERFSLILESASTNQTSMYLCASTKGWGWGTENYEQYFGPGTRLTVT.

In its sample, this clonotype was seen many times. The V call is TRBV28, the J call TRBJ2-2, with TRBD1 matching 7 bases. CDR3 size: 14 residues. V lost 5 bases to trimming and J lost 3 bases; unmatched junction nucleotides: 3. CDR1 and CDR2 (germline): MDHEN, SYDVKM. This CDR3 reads CASSRDSHTGELFF. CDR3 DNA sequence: TGTGCCAGCAGTCGGGACAGCCACACCGGGGAGCTGTTTTTT.